This TCR beta chain originates from a study of T cell clones after liver transplantation. Looking at the study overall: Three of eight recipients were HCV-positive; others had non-autoimmune, non-viral indications. Without induction therapy, subjects received standard immunosuppression until 12-24 months post-transplant.

Produced via immunoSEQ multiplex PCR; TCRdb's table is partial and in-frame only. The table has around 75,000 clones, 80% to 85% seen once. Study-wide points: Circulating graft-donor-reactive CD4 TCRbeta sequences fell significantly post-transplant in most of the 8 subjects. In a couple of subjects, few donor cells limited the measurable donor-reactive repertoire.

The CDR3 is 16 amino acids. The germline CDR1 and CDR2 sequences are SGHVS and FNYEAQ. Trimming removed 4 bases at V and 2 bases at J, with 16 bases between. This clone was counted a few times. Its antigen is not identified. The chain employs TRBV7-6 and TRBJ2-3; possibly TRBD2 for D (5 bases). The receptor was derived from a human patient who received a liver transplant. Some of these T cells may belong to the graft donor. Sequenced here: CD4+ T cells from blood, sampled around 50 months after liver transplant. This CDR3 is CASSYPLAYLTDTQYF. The CDR3 nucleotides read TGTGCCAGCAGCTATCCGTTAGCGTATCTCACAGATACGCAGTATTTT.